This T cell receptor beta chain emerged from a study of blood T cell repertoires in COVID-19. Profiled with immunoSEQ multiplex PCR; TCRdb holds only in-frame clones, not every one. Found here are approximately 440,000 clones, about 90% of them singletons; the top ten hold about 0.6%. Germline V gives CDR1 SGHKS, CDR2 YYEKEE (reference sequence). V gave up 3 bases and J gave up 2 bases; unmatched junction bases: 2. The CDR3 spans 14 residues. The gene calls are TRBV5-5 and TRBJ1-3; 7 bases agree with TRBD1. What was sequenced was PBMCs or T cells enriched from blood (not recorded which). This TCR came from a man aged 18 to 29 who had recovered from COVID-19. The DNA of the CDR3 is TGTGCCAGCAGCTGGGGACAGACTGGAAACACCATATATTTT. Translation: CASSWGQTGNTIYF.